The subject of this entry is one TCR beta chain. Its antigen is undetermined. The CDR3 contains 13 residues. V was shortened by 2 bases and J by 3 bases, with 8 bases between the two germline ends. The germline CDR1 and CDR2 sequences are SGHDT and YYEEEE. Via MiXCR, TCRdb re-called the reads, giving one row per CDR3 protein. The sample shows over 200,000 distinct CDR3 sequences, around 13% of them seen only once. These data are taken from a study of T cell repertoires in cytomegalovirus infection. Study-level background: Public signatures in TCR beta pointed to CMV infection and matching HLA type. Whole-study results and caveats: Public TCR beta family frequency separated CMV-and-HLA carriers, including in an independent cohort. There were HLA-C-restricted CMV-specific TCR beta clonotypes dominating the ex vivo response.

Material for sequencing was PBMCs. The chain joins TRBV5-6 to TRBJ1-1; a possible D gene is TRBD1 (5 bases). The clonotype originates from a human donor in good health (CMV status not recorded). Some clones in this sample may be carry-over from other donors' samples. The CDR3 is CASSFPRDTEAFF. The CDR3 DNA reads TGTGCCAGCAGCTTCCCCAGGGACACTGAAGCTTTCTTT.